This T cell receptor (beta chain) originates from a study of cytomegalovirus exposure and HLA in healthy donors. The study's findings and limits: Cytomegalovirus-associated status was assigned to roughly 160 TCR beta chains.

Comment on this clone: Its antigen is not identified.

Amplification used 60 Vbeta primers and 13 Jbeta primers. Only in-frame clones appear in the TCRdb table, and some are missing; sequencing was by immunoSEQ multiplex PCR. The table records 100,000 or so clones, approximately 85% of them present only once. The CDR3 has 13 residues. The J segment lost 7 bases and the V segment lost 5 bases, leaving 8 bases of the junction unmatched. CDR1 is SGHNT, CDR2 YENEEA, per germline. V gene TRBV11-3 combines with J gene TRBJ2-7, with 7 bases lining up with TRBD2. The sample comprised PBMCs. The receptor was derived from a young man in good health and CMV-seronegative. The CDR3 region is CASSREDLGEQYF. CDR3 bases: TGTGCCAGCAGCCGGGAGGATTTGGGAGAGCAGTACTTC.